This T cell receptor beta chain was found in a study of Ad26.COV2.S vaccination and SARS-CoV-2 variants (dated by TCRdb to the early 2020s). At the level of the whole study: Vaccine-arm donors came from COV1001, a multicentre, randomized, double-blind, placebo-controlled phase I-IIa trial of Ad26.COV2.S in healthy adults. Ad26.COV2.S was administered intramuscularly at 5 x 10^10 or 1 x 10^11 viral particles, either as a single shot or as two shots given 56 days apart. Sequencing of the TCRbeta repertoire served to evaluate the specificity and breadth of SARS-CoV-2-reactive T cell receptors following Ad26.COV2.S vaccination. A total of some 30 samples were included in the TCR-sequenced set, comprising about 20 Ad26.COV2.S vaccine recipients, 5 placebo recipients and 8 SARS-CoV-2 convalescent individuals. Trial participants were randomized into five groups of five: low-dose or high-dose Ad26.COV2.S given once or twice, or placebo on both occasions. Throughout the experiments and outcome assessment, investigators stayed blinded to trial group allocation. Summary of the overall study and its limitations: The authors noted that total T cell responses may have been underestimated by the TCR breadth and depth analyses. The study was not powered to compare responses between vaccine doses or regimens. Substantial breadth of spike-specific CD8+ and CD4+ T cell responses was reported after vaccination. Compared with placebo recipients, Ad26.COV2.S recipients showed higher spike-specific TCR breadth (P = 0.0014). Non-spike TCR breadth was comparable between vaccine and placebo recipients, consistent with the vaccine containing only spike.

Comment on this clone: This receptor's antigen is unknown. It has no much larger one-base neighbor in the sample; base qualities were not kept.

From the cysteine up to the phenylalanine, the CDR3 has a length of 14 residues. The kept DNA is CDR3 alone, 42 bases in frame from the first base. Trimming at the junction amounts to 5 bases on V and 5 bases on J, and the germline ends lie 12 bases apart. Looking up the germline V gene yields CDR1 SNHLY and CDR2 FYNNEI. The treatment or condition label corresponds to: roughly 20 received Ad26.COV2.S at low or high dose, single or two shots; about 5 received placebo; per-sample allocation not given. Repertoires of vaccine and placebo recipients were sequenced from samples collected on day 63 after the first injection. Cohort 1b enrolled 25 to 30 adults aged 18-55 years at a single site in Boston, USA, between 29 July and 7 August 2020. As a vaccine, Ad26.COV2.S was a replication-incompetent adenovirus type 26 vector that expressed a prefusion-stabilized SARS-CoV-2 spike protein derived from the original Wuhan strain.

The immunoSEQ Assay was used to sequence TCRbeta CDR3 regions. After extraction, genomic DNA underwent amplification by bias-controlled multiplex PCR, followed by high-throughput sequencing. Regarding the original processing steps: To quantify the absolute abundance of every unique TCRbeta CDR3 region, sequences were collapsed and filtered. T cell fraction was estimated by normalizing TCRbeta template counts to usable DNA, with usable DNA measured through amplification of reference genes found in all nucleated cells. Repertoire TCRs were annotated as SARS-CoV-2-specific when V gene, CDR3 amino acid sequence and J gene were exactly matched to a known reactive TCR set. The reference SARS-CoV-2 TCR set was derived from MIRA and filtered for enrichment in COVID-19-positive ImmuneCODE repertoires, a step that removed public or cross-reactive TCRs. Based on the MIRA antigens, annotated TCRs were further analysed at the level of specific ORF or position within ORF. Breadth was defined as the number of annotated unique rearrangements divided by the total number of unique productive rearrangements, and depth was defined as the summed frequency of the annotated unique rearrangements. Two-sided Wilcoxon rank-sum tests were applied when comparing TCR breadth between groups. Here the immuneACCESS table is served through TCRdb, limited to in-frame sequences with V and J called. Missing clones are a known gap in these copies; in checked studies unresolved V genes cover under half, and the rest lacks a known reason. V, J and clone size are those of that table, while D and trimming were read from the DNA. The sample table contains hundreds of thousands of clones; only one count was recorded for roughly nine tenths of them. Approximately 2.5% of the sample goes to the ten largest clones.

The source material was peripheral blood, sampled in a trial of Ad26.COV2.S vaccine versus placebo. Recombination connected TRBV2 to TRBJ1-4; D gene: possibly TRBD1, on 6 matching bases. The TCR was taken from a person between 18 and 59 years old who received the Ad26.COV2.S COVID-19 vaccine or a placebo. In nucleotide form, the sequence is TGTGCCAGCAGTCCCTGGACAGAGAATGAAAAACTGTTTTTT. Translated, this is CASSPWTENEKLFF.